This paragraph covers one TCR beta chain sequence. The target antigen is unknown. The V gene's germline CDR1 is SGHDT and CDR2 YYEEEE. The CDR3 is 15 residues long. V lost 4 bases to trimming and J lost 7 bases, with 18 bases between them. This entry is derived from a study of T cell repertoires in cytomegalovirus infection. Study details: CMV infection together with matching HLA type was indicated by public TCR beta signatures.

Study findings and constraints: HLA-C-restricted CMV-specific TCR beta clonotypes prevailed in the ex vivo response.

A single record per CDR3 protein comes from TCRdb applying MiXCR to the reads. Among about 180,000 distinct CDR3 sequences listed, under 15% were seen once. Source material: PBMCs. This TCR came from a human donor in good health (CMV status not recorded). Some clones in this sample may be carry-over from other donors' samples. The V call is TRBV5-6, the J call TRBJ1-5; TRBD1 is a possible D gene (5 bases). Here the CDR3 reads CASSTNGRGRQPQHF. CDR3 in DNA: TGTGCCAGCAGCACCAACGGGAGGGGAAGGCAGCCCCAGCATTTT.